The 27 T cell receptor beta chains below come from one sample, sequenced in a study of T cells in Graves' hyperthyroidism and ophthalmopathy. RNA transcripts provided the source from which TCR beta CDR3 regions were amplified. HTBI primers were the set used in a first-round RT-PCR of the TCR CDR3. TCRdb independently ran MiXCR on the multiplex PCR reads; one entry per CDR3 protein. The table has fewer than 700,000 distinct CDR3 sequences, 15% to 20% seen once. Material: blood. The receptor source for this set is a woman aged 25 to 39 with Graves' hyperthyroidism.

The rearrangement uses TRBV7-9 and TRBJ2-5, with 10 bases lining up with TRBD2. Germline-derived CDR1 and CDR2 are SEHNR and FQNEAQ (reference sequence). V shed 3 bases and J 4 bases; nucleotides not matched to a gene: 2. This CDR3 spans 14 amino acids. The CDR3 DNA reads TGTGCCAGCAGCTTCTCTAGCGGGAGAGAGACCCAGTACTTC. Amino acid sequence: CASSFSSGRETQYF. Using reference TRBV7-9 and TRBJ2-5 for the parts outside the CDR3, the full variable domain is DTGVSQNPRHKITKRGQNVTFRCDPISEHNRLYWYRQTLGQGPEFLTYFQNEAQLEKSRLLSDRFSAERPKGSFSTLEIQRTEQGDSAMYLCASSFSSGRETQYFGPGTRLLVL.

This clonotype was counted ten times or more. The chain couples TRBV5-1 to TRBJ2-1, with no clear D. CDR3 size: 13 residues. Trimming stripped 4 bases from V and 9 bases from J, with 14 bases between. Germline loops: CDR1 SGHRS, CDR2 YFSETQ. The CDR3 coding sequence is TGCGCCAGCAGCCCGCAACACCCAGGTGAGCAGTTCTTC. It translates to CASSPQHPGEQFF.

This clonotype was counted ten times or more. The CDR3 region has the DNA TGTGCCAGCAGTTTTTCACTAGCAGTAAGCTCCTACGAGCAGTACTTC. Protein: CASSFSLAVSSYEQYF. J is TRBJ2-7 and V is TRBV28; maybe TRBD2 (6 bases). V lost 3 bases and J 0 bases, leaving 15 bases between the germline ends. The CDR3 has 16 amino acids. Germline lookup yields CDR1 MDHEN and CDR2 SYDVKM.

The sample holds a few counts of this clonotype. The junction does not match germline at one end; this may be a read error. The CDR3 loop reads CAGSLEGRGYGYTF. CDR3 nucleotides: TGTGCCGGCAGCTTAGAAGGGAGAGGCTATGGCTACACCTTC. The chain links TRBV7-2 to TRBJ1-2, with no clear D. Germline CDR1 and CDR2: SGHTA and FQGNSA. The CDR3 has 14 amino acids.

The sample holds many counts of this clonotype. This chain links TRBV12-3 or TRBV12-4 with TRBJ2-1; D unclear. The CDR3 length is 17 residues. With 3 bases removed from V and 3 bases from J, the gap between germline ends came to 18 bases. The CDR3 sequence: CASSFPEQDPHYNEQFF. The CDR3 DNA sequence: TGTGCCAGCAGTTTCCCAGAACAAGACCCTCACTACAATGAGCAGTTCTTC.

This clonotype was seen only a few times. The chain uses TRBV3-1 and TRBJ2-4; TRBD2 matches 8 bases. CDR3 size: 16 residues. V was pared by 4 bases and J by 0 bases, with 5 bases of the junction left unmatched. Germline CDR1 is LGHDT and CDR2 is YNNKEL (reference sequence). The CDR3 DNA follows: TGTGCCAGCAGCCCTGGACTAGCCGGAGCCAAAAACATTCAGTACTTC. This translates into CASSPGLAGAKNIQYF.

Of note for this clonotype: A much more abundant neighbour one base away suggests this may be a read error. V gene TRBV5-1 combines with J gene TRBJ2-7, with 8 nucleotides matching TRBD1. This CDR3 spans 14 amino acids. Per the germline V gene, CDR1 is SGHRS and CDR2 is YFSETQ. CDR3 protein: CASSSGTGHYEHYF. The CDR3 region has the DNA TGCGCCAGCAGTTCCGGGACAGGTCACTACGAGCACTACTTC.

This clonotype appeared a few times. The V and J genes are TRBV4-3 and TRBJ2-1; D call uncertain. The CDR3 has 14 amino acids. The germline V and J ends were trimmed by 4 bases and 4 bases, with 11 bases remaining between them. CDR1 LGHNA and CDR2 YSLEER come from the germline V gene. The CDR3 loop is CASSPLQNYNEQFF. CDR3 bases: TGCGCCAGCAGCCCGCTACAGAATTACAATGAGCAGTTCTTC.

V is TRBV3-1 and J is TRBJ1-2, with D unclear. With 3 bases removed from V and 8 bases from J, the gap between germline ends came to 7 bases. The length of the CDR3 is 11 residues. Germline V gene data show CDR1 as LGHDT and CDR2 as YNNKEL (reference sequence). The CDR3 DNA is TGTGCCAGCAGCCATCGTCAAGGCTACACCTTC. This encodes CASSHRQGYTF.

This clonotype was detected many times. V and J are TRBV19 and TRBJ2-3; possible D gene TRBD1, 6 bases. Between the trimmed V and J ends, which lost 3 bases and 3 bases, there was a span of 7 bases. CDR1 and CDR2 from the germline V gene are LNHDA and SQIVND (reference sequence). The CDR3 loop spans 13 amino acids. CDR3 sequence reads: CASSIQGTDTQYF. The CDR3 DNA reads TGTGCCAGTAGTATTCAGGGGACAGATACGCAGTATTTT.

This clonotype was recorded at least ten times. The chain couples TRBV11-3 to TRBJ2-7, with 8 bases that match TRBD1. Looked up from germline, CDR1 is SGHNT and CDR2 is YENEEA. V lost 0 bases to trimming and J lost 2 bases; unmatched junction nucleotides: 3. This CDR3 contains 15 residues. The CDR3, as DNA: TGTGCCAGCAGCTTAGACCCGGACAGGGCCTACGAGCAGTACTTC. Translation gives CASSLDPDRAYEQYF. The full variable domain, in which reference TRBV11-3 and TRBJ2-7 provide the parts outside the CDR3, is EAGVVQSPRYKIIEKKQPVAFWCNPISGHNTLYWYLQNLGQGPELLIRYENEEAVDDSQLPKDRFSAERLKGVDSTLKIQPAELGDSAVYLCASSLDPDRAYEQYFGPGTRLTVT.

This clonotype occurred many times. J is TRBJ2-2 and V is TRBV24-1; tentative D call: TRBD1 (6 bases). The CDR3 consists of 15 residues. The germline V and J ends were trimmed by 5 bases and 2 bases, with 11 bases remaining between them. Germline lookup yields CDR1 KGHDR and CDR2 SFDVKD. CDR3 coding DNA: TGTGCCACCAGTGCAGGACAGACTAACACCGGGGAGCTGTTTTTT. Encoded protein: CATSAGQTNTGELFF.

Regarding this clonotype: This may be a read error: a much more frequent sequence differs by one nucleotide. CDR3 DNA: TGTACCACCAGTCCTACGGAGGGAAGCTACGAGCAGTACTTC. The encoded protein is CTTSPTEGSYEQYF. V is TRBV15 and J is TRBJ2-7; D is perhaps TRBD2 (6 bases). The CDR3 sequence is 14 residues long. CDR1 is LNHNV and CDR2 is YYDKDF in the germline V gene (reference sequence).

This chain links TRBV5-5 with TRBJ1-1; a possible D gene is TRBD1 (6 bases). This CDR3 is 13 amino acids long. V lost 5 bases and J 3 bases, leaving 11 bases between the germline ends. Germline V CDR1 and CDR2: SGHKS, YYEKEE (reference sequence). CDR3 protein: CASRWTEDTEAFF. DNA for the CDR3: TGTGCCAGCAGGTGGACAGAAGACACTGAAGCTTTCTTT.

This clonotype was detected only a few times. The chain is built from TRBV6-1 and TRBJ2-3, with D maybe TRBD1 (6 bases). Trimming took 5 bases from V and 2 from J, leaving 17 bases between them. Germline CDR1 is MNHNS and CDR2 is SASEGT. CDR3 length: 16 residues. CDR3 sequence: CASSFQQGSATDTQYF. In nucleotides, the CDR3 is TGTGCCAGCAGTTTCCAACAGGGAAGTGCCACAGATACGCAGTATTTT.

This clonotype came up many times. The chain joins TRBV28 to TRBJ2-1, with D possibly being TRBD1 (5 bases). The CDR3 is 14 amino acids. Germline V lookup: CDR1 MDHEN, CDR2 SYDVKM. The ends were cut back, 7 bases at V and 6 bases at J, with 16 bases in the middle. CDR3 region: CASKTAGSGNEQFF. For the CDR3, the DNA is TGTGCCAGCAAAACTGCAGGGTCGGGCAATGAGCAGTTCTTC.

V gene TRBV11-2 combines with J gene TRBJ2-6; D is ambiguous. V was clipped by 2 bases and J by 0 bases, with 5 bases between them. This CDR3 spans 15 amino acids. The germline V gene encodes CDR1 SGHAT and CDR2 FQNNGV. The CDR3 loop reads CASSLWRSGANVLTF. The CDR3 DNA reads TGTGCCAGCAGCTTATGGCGCTCTGGGGCCAACGTCCTGACTTTC.

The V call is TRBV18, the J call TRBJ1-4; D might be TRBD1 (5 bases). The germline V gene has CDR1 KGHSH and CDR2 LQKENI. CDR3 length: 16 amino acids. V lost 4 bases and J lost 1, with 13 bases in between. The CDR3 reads CASSLSTGLTNEKLFF. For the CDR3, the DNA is TGTGCCAGCTCACTTTCGACGGGGCTAACTAATGAAAAACTGTTTTTT.

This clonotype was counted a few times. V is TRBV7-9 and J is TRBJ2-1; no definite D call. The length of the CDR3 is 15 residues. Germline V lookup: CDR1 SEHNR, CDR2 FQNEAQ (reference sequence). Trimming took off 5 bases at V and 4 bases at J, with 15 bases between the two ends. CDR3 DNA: TGTGCCAGCAGCCAGTTTGGGGTTCCTTACAATGAGCAGTTCTTC. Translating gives CASSQFGVPYNEQFF.

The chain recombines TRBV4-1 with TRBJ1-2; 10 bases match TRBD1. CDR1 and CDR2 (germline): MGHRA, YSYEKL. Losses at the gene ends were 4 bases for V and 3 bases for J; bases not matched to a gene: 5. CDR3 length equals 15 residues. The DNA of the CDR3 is TGCGCCAGCAGCCGGACAGGGGGAAAGGACTATGGCTACACCTTC. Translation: CASSRTGGKDYGYTF.

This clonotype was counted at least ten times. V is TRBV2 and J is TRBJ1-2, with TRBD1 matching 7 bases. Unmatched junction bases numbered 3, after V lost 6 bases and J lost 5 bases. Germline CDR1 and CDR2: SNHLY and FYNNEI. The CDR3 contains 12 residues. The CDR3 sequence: CASRGTEYGYTF. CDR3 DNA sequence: TGTGCCAGCAGAGGGACAGAGTATGGCTACACCTTC.

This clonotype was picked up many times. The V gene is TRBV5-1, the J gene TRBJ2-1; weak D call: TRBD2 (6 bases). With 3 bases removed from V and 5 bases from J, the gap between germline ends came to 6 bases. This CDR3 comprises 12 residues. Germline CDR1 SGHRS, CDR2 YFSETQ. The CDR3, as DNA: TGCGCCAGCAGCTGGGAGGACAATGAGCAGTTCTTC. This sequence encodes CASSWEDNEQFF.

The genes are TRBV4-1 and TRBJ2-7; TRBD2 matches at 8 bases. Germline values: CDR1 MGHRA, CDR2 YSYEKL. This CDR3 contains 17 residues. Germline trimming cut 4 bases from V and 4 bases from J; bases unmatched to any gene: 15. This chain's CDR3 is CASSLQGGLAGLYEQYF. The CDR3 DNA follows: TGCGCCAGCAGCCTGCAAGGGGGATTAGCGGGACTTTACGAGCAGTACTTC.

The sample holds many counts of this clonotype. The CDR3 loop reads CASSFSLSPSYEQYF. The CDR3 DNA sequence: TGTGCCAGCAGCTTCTCCCTTAGCCCTTCCTACGAGCAGTACTTC. The chain couples TRBV11-2 to TRBJ2-7; D is ambiguous. Trimming took 3 bases from V and 1 from J, leaving 13 bases between them. This CDR3 has 15 residues. Germline V gives CDR1 SGHAT, CDR2 FQNNGV.

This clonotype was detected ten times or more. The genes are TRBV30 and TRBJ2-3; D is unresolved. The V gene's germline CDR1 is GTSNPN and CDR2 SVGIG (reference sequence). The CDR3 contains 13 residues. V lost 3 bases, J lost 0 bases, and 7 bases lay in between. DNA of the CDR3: TGTGCCTGGAGGCAAGCTAGCACAGATACGCAGTATTTT. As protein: CAWRQASTDTQYF.

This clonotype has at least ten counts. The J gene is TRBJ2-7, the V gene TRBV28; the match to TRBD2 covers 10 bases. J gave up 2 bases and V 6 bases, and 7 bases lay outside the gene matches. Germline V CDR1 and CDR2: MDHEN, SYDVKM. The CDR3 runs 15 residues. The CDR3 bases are TGTGCCAGCAGCCCCCTAGCGGGAGTGGCCTACGAGCAGTACTTC. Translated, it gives CASSPLAGVAYEQYF.

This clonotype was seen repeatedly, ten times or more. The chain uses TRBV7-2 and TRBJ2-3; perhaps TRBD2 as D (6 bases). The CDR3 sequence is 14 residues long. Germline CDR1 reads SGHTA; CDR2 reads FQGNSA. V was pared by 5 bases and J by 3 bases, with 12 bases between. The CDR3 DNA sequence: TGTGCCAGCAGCCCGGTTGGAGGGACAGATACGCAGTATTTT. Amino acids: CASSPVGGTDTQYF.